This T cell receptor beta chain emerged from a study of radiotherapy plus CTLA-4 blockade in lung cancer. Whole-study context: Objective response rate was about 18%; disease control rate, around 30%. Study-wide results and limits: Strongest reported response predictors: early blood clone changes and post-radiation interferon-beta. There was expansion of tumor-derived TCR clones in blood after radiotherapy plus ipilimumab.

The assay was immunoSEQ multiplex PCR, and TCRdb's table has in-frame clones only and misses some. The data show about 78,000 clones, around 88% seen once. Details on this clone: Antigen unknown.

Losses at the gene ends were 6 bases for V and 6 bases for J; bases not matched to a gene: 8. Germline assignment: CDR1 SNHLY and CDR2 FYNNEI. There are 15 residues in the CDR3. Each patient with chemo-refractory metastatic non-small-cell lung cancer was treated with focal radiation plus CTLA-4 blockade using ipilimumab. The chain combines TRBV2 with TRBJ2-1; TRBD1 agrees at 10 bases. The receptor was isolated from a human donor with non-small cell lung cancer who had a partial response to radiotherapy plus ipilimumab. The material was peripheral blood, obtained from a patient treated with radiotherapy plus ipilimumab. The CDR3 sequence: CASRSGTGDFNEQFF. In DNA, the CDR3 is TGTGCCAGCAGGTCCGGGACAGGGGACTTCAATGAGCAGTTCTTC.